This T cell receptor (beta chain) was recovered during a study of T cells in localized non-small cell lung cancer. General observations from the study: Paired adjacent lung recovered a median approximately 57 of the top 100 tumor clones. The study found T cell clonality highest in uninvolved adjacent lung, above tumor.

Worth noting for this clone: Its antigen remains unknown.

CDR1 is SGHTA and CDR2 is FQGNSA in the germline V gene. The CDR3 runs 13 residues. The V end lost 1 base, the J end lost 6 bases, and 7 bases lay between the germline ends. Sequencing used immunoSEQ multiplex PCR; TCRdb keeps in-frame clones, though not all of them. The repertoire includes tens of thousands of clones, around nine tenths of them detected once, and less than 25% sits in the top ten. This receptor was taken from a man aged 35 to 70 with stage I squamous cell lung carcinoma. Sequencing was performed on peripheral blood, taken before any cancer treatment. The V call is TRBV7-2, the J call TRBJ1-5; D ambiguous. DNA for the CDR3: TGTGCCAGCAGCTTAGAGGAGGGTCAGCCCCAGCATTTT. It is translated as CASSLEEGQPQHF.